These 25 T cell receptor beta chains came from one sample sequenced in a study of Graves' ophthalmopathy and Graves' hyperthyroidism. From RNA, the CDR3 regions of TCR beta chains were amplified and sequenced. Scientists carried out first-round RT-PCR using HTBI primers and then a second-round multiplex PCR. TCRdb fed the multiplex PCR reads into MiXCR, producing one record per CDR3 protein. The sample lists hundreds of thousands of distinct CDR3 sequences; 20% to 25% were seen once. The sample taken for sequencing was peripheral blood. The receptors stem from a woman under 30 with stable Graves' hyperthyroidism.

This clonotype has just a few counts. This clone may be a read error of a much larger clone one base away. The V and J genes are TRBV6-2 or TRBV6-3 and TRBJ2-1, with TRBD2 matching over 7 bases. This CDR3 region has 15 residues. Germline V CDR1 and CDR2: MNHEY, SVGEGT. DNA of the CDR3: TGTTCCAGCAGTTACTCGGGGGGCTCCTACAATGAGCAGTTCTTC. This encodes CSSSYSGGSYNEQFF.

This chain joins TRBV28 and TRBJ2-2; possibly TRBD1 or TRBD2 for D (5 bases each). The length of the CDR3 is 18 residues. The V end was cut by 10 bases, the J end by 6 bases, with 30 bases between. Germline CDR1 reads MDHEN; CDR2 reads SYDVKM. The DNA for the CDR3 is TGTGCCATCCCGAAGAAGGGGAGAACAGTCGCTTCCTCCGGGGAGCTGTTTTTT. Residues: CAIPKKGRTVASSGELFF.

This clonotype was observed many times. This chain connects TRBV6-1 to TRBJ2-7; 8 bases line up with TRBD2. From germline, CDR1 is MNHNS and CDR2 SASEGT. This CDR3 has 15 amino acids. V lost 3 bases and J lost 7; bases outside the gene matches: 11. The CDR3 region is CASSDRREVPREQYF. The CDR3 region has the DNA TGTGCCAGCAGTGATCGGCGGGAGGTCCCTCGGGAGCAGTACTTC.

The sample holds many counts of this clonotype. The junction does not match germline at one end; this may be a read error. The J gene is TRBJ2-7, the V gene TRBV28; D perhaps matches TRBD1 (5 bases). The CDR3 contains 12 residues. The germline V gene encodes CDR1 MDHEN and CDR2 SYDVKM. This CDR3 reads CASSLRQGKWHF. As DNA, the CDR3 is TGTGCCAGCAGTTTACGGCAGGGCAAATGGCACTTC.

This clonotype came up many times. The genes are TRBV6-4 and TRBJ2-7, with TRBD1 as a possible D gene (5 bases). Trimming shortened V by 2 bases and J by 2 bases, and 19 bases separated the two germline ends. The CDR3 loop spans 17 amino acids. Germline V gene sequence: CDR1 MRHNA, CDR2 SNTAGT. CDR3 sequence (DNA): TGTGCCAGCAGTGACACCGTCGACAGCTATCCCGCCTACGAGCAGTACTTC. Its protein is CASSDTVDSYPAYEQYF.

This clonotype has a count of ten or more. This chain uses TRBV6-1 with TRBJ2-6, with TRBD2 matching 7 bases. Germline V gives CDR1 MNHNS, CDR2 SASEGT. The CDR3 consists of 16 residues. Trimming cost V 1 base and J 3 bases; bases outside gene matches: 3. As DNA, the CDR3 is TGTGCCAGCAGTGAAGATGCGGGGGATGGGGCCAACGTCCTGACTTTC. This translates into CASSEDAGDGANVLTF.

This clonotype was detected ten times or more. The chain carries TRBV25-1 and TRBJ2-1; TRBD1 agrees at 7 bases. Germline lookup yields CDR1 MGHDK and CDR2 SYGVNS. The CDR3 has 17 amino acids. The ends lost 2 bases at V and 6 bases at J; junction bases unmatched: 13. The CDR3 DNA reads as TGTGCCAGCAGTGAACTCCCCGGGACAGCATGGGTCAATGAGCAGTTCTTC. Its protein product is CASSELPGTAWVNEQFF.

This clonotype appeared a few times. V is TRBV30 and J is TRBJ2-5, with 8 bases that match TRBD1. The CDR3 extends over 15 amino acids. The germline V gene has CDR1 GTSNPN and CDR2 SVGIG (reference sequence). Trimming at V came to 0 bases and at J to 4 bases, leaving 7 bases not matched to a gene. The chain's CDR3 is CAWSVGSGGRETQYF. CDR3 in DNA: TGTGCCTGGAGTGTAGGTTCAGGGGGCCGAGAGACCCAGTACTTC.

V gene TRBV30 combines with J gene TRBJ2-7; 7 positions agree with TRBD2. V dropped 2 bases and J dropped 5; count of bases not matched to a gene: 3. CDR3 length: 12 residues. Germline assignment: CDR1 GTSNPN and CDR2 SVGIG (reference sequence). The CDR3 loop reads CAWSKTSHEQYF. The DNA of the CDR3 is TGTGCCTGGAGTAAGACTAGCCACGAGCAGTACTTC.

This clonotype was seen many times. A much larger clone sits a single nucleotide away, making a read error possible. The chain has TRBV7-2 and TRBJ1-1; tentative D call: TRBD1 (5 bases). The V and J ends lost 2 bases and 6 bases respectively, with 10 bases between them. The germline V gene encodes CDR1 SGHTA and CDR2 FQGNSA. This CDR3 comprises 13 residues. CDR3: CASSLTQGPEAFF. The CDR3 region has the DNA TGTGCCAGCAGCTTAACGCAGGGCCCTGAAGCTTTCTTT.

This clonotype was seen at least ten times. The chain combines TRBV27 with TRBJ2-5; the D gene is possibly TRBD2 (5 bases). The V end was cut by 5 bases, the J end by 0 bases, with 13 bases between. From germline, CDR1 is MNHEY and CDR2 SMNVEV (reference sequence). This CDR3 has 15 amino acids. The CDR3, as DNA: TGTGCCAGCAGTCCCCCCGGACTCTACCAAGAGACCCAGTACTTC. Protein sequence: CASSPPGLYQETQYF.

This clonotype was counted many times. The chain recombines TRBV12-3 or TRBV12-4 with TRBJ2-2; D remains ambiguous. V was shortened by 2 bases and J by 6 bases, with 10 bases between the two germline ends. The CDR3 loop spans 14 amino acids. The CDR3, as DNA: TGTGCCAGCAGTTTAACTGCCCGTTCCGGGGAGCTGTTTTTT. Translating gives CASSLTARSGELFF.

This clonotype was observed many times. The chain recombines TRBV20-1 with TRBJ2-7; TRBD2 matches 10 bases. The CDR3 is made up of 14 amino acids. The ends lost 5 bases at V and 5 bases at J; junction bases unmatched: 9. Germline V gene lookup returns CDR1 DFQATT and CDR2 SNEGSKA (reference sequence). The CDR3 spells CSASLAGGGDEQYF. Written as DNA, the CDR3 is TGCAGTGCTTCCTTAGCGGGAGGCGGCGACGAGCAGTACTTC.

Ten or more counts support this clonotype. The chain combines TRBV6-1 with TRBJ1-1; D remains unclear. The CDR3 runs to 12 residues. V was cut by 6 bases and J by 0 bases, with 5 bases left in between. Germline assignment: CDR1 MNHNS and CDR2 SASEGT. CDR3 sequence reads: CASRGLNTEAFF. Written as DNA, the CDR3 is TGTGCCAGCAGAGGTCTGAACACTGAAGCTTTCTTT.

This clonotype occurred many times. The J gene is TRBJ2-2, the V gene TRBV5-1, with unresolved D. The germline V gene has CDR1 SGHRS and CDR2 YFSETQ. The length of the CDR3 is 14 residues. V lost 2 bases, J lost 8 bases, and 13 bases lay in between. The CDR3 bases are TGCGCCAGCAGCTTCCCTACCTCGTTTGGGGAGCTGTTTTTT. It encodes CASSFPTSFGELFF.

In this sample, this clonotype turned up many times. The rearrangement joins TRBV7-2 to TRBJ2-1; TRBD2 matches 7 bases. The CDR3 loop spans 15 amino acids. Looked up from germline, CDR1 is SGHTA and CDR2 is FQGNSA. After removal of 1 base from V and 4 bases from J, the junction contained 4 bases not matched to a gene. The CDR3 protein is CASSLDSGLYNEQFF. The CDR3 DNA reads TGTGCCAGCAGCTTAGATAGCGGGCTTTACAATGAGCAGTTCTTC.

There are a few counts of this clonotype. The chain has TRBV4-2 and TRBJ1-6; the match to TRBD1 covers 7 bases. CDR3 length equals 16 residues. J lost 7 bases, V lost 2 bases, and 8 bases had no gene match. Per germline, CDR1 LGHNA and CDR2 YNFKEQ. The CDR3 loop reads CASSQSRGYENSPLHF. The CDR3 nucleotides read TGTGCCAGCAGCCAATCCAGGGGGTACGAAAATTCACCCCTCCACTTT.

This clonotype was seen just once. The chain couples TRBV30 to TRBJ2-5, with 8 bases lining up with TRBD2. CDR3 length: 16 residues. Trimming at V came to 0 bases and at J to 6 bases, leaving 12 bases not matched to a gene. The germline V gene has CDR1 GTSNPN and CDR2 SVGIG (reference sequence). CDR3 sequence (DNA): TGTGCCTGGAGTGTACATCGGCTCGGGAGGGTGCAGACCCAGTACTTC. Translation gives CAWSVHRLGRVQTQYF.

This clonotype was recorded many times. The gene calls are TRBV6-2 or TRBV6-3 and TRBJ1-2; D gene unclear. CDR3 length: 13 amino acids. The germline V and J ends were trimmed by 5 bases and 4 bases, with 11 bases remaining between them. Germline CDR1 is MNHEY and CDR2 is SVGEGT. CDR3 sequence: CASSTSRLYGYTF. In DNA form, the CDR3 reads TGTGCCAGCAGTACATCACGGCTCTATGGCTACACCTTC.

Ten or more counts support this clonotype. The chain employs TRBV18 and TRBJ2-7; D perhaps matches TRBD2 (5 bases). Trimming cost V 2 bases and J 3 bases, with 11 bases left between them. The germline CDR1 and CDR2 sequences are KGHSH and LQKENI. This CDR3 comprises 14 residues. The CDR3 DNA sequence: TGTGCCAGCTCACCATCGGGAAGCGGCTACGAGCAGTACTTC. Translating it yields CASSPSGSGYEQYF.

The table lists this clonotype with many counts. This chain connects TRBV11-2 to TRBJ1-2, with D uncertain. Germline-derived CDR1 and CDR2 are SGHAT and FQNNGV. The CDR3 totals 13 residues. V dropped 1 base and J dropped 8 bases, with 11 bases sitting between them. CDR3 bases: TGTGCCAGCAGCTTAGCAGCAGGTAACGGCTACACCTTC. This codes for CASSLAAGNGYTF.

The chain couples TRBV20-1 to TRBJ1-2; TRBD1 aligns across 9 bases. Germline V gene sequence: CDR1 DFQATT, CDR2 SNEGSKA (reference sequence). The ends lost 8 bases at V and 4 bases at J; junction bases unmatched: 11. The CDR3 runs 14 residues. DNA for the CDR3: TGCAGTCCCGGCTTGGGGACAGGGACCTATGGCTACACCTTC. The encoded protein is CSPGLGTGTYGYTF.

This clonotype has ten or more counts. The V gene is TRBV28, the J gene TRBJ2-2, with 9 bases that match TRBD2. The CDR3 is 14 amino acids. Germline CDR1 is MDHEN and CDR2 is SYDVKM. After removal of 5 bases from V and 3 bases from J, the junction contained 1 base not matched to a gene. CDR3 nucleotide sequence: TGTGCCAGCAGTAGCGGGAGGTACACCGGGGAGCTGTTTTTT. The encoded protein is CASSSGRYTGELFF.

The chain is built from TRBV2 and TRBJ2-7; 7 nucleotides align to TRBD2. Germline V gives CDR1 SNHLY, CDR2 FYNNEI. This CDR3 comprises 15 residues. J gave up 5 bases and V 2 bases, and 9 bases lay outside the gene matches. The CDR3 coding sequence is TGTGCCAGCAGTGAAAGCGGGGCGGGACTGGACGAGCAGTACTTC. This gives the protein CASSESGAGLDEQYF.

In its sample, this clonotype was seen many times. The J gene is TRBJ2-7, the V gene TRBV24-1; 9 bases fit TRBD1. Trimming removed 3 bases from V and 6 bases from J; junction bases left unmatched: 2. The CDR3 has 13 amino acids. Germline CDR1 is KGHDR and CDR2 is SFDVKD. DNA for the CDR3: TGTGCCACCAGTGATGAGACAGGGGGCGAGCAGTACTTC. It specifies CATSDETGGEQYF.